This T cell receptor (beta chain) was captured by sequencing in a study of blood T cell repertoires in COVID-19. Some clones are missing from TCRdb's copy, which holds only in-frame ones; the method was immunoSEQ multiplex PCR. The table lists around 180,000 clones, about 74% of them singletons, with about 3% in the top ten. The clonotype originates from a woman of 80 years or more with acute or convalescent COVID-19. The sequenced material came from peripheral blood.

The CDR3 sequence is CASSAVPGENEKLFF. The CDR3, as DNA: TGTGCCAGCAGCGCCGTGCCGGGTGAGAATGAAAAACTGTTTTTT. J is TRBJ1-4 and V is TRBV7-6, with D unclear. This CDR3 has 15 amino acids. The V end was cut by 5 bases, the J end by 5 bases, with 15 bases between. Germline lookup yields CDR1 SGHVS and CDR2 FNYEAQ.